This T cell receptor (beta chain) was captured in a study of shared clonotypes between healthy human individuals. Study summary: The study used three CD4 naive, three CD4 memory, two CD8 naive and one CD8 memory plate per donor. Regarding the study as a whole: Measured sharing among donors was expected to vary with sequencing depth. Sorted-subset sequencing, rarefaction showed, was incomplete despite large depth.

Terminally differentiated effector memory CD45RA+ cells were excluded by CCR7 positive selection of CD45RO-negative cells. It was roughly 200 ng DNA, tens of thousands of T cell genomes, that sorted-subset replicate PCRs used. Only in-frame clones appear in the TCRdb table, and some are missing; sequencing was by immunoSEQ multiplex PCR. The table shows roughly 2,000,000 clones, with just over 90% occurring only once. The V gene end was trimmed by 5 bases and the J gene end by 4 bases; junction bases not matched to a gene: 2. CDR1 and CDR2 (germline): MNHEY, SMNVEV (reference sequence). The CDR3 spans 13 residues. Comment on this clone: Its target is not known.

The V call is TRBV27, the J call TRBJ1-2, with 9 bases fitting TRBD1. This sequence was found in a man between 18 and 29 years old in good health. Some clones in this sample may be carry-over from other donors' samples. Sequenced input: naive CD8+ T cells from PBMCs. The CDR3 DNA reads as TGTGCCAGCAGTGAGGACAGGGGCTATGGCTACACCTTC. Translation gives CASSEDRGYGYTF.